This is a list of T cell receptor beta chains from one sample in a study of blood T cell repertoires in COVID-19. TCRdb's table, derived via immunoSEQ multiplex PCR, lists solely in-frame clones and lacks some. The sample includes under 150,000 clones, over 80% of them seen just once. Sequencing used peripheral blood. The source is a man aged 70 or older with acute or convalescent COVID-19. Both conserved end residues are part of each CDR3. The D gene is left open where the match is weak. Only part of the rows carry a size: once, few, many, or a class if the clone is expanded.

>TRBD2|TRBV6-5|-|TRBJ2-1
TGTGCCAGCAGTTATGGTAGGACTAGCGCAAATGAGCAGTTCTTC
CASSYGRTSANEQFF
>TRBD1|TRBV6-5|-|TRBJ1-5
TGTGCCAGCCGACAGGGCCCTAGCAATCAGCCCCAGCATTTT
CASRQGPSNQPQHF
>TRBD1|TRBV4-2|-|TRBJ2-7
TGTGCCAGCAGCCAAGTCTCGACAGGGGGCCGAAACGAGCAGTACTTC
CASSQVSTGGRNEQYF
>TRBD1|TRBV5-1|-|TRBJ1-5
TGCGCCAGCTCTTTGGACAGGGATCAGCCCCAGCATTTT
CASSLDRDQPQHF
>TRBD2|TRBV2|-|TRBJ2-4
TGTGCCACCCAAGCGGGGGTGGCAAACATTCAGTACTTC
CATQAGVANIQYF
>TRBD1|TRBV5-1|-|TRBJ1-5
TGCGCCAGCAGCTTGTCCGGGACAGGGAACAATCAGCCCCAGCATTTT
CASSLSGTGNNQPQHF
>TRBD1|TRBV19|-|TRBJ1-6
TGTGCCAGTAGGCCAACAGGGGGTAGGGATTCACCCCTCCACTTT
CASRPTGGRDSPLHF
>TRBD1|TRBV14|-|TRBJ2-1
TGTGCCAGCAGCCAAGATTCTTGGACAGGGGGGTTCCATGAGCAGTTCTTC
CASSQDSWTGGFHEQFF
>-|TRBV28|-|TRBJ2-5
TGTGCCAGCAGCTCGGGACTCCAAGAGACCCAGTACTTC
CASSSGLQETQYF
>TRBD1|TRBV19|-|TRBJ1-3
TGTGCCAGTAGTAGGAAGGGGGCGTCATCTGGAAACACCATATATTTT
CASSRKGASSGNTIYF
>-|TRBV13|few|TRBJ2-1
TGTGCCAGCAGCTCCAGGACTGGCATATCGAGCTCCTACAATGAGCAGTTCTTC
CASSSRTGISSSYNEQFF
>-|TRBV9|-|TRBJ2-3
TGTGCCAGCAGCCTCACGAACCTTAGAGATACGCAGTATTTT
CASSLTNLRDTQYF
>-|TRBV29-1|-|TRBJ2-3
TGCAGCGTTGAATTCCCCGGGGGAAGGCCGGGTCGGAGAACAGATACGCAGTATTTT
CSVEFPGGRPGRRTDTQYF
>-|TRBV29-1|-|TRBJ1-1
TGCAGCGTTGAGCGGGCAACTGAAGCTTTCTTT
CSVERATEAFF
>-|TRBV28|-|TRBJ2-5
TGTGCCAGCTCGATGGGTGGGGCAGGTCAAGAGACCCAGTACTTC
CASSMGGAGQETQYF
>TRBD1|TRBV29-1|-|TRBJ2-1
TGCAGCGTTGTGGGGGACAGGGTCAATGAGCAGTTCTTC
CSVVGDRVNEQFF
>-|TRBV6-1|-|TRBJ1-2
TGTGCCAGCAGTGAAGTTACAGGGCTCTTCTATGGCTACACCTTC
CASSEVTGLFYGYTF
>-|TRBV19|-|TRBJ2-7
TGTGCCAGTAGTTCCACAGGGCCTGGAAGCTCCTACGAGCAGTACTTC
CASSSTGPGSSYEQYF
>TRBD1|TRBV7-2|-|TRBJ1-4
TGTGCCAGCAGCTCATGGACAGGGGAGAATGAAAAACTGTTTTTT
CASSSWTGENEKLFF
>-|TRBV3-1/TRBV3-2|-|TRBJ1-1
TGTGCCAGCAGCCAAGAAGGGGGACAGAACACTGAAGCTTTCTTT
CASSQEGGQNTEAFF
>TRBD1|TRBV7-2|-|TRBJ1-4
TGTGCCAGCAGCTTTGGAGACAGGGGGTCGAAACTGTTTTTT
CASSFGDRGSKLFF
>-|TRBV12-3/TRBV12-4|-|TRBJ1-6
TGTGCCAGTTCACAGGCGTATAATTCACCCCCCCACTTT
CASSQAYNSPPHF
>-|TRBV6-5|-|TRBJ1-2
TGTGCCAGCAGTTACTCGACAGATGCGCGCTACACCTTC
CASSYSTDARYTF
>TRBD1|TRBV2|-|TRBJ1-1
TGTGCCAGCAACGGGGACAGGGGGGCTTTCTTT
CASNGDRGAFF
>-|TRBV2|-|TRBJ2-5
TGTGCCAGCGCGATCTTGCGGGGAATCCAAGAGACCCAGTACTTC
CASAILRGIQETQYF
>TRBD2|TRBV3-1/TRBV3-2|once|TRBJ2-5
TGTGCCAGCAGCTCGGAGCGGGGCGAGGAGACCCAGTACTTC
CASSSERGEETQYF
>-|TRBV5-1|once|TRBJ1-1
TGCGCCAGCAGATTTAACCAGGGGTCCAACACTGAAGCTTTCTTT
CASRFNQGSNTEAFF
>-|TRBV9|few|TRBJ2-3
TGTGCCAGCAGCGTAGGTAGAAGCACAGATACGCAGTATTTT
CASSVGRSTDTQYF
>-|TRBV29-1|-|TRBJ2-3
TGCAGCGTTGAGGGTCAGGCCACAGATACGCAGTATTTT
CSVEGQATDTQYF
>-|TRBV18|-|TRBJ2-2
TGTGCCAGCTCCCGCACCGAGCCGAACACCGGGGAGCTGTTTTTT
CASSRTEPNTGELFF
>TRBD1|TRBV18|few|TRBJ1-1
TGTGCCAGCTCACCTCGACAGGGACAGAACACTGAAGCTTTCTTT
CASSPRQGQNTEAFF
>-|TRBV6-5|-|TRBJ1-1
TGTGCCAGCAGTCGGACTTACGGGAACACTGAAGCTTTCTTT
CASSRTYGNTEAFF
>-|TRBV5-1|-|TRBJ1-1
TGCGCCAGCAGCTTGCAGGGCGGGATGAACACTGAAGCTTTCTTT
CASSLQGGMNTEAFF
>-|TRBV9|-|TRBJ2-5
TGTGCCAGCAGCGCTGGCGGGCTAAGGGAGACCCAGTACTTC
CASSAGGLRETQYF
>-|TRBV5-1|few|TRBJ1-1
TGCGCCAGCAGCTTGGACGGGCAAGGGGCTGAAGCTTTCTTT
CASSLDGQGAEAFF
>TRBD2|TRBV28|-|TRBJ2-3
TGTGCCAGCAGGAGCGGGGGCAGCACAGATACGCAGTATTTT
CASRSGGSTDTQYF
>-|TRBV30|few|TRBJ1-3
TGTGCCTGGGACAGCATCTCTGGAAACACCATATATTTT
CAWDSISGNTIYF
>TRBD2|TRBV28|few|TRBJ2-5
TGTGCCAGCAGCTTTACCCGGGGGGTCGAGACCCAGTACTTC
CASSFTRGVETQYF
>-|TRBV6-2/TRBV6-3|-|TRBJ1-3
TGTGCCAGCAGCCCCCCCTCAGCTGGAAACACCATATATTTT
CASSPPSAGNTIYF